These 23 T cell receptor beta chains were all obtained from the same sample, sequenced in a study of somatic mutations in cytotoxic T cells in rheumatoid arthritis. The data were produced by immunoSEQ multiplex PCR, yet TCRdb's version contains in-frame clones alone and is incomplete. The data contain about 21,000 clones, about 85% of them singletons. The source material was CD8+ T cells sorted from blood. The origin of the receptors is a young man with rheumatoid arthritis.

The chain recombines TRBV7-2 with TRBJ2-7; D not certain. The germline gives CDR1 SGHTA, CDR2 FQGNSA. This CDR3 is 13 amino acids long. V gave up 2 bases and J gave up 2 bases, with 7 bases separating them. CDR3 sequence: CASSLQYTYEQYF. CDR3 coding DNA: TGTGCCAGCAGCTTACAATACACCTACGAGCAGTACTTC.

About this clone: One end of the junction does not line up with germline, which may come from a read error. The identical CDR3 is also encoded by other nucleotide sequences in the sample. The rearrangement joins TRBV5-1 to TRBJ1-6; no firm D call. Germline assignment: CDR1 SGHRS and CDR2 YFSETQ. This CDR3 is 15 amino acids long. The CDR3 region is CASSLVAENNSPLHF. CDR3 DNA sequence: TGCGCCAGCAGTTTGGTGGCGGAAAATAATTCACCCCTCCACTTT.

V and J are TRBV6-6 and TRBJ2-2, with D maybe TRBD1 (7 bases). Germline V gene lookup returns CDR1 MNHNY and CDR2 SVGAGI (reference sequence). V lost 8 bases to trimming and J lost 5 bases, with 18 bases between them. The CDR3 covers 15 residues. CDR3 in DNA: TGTGCCAGCGAAATCAGGGGGGTCAAAACCGGGGAGCTGTTTTTT. This codes for CASEIRGVKTGELFF.

J is TRBJ2-4 and V is TRBV5-6; D unclear. Germline V gene data show CDR1 as SGHDT and CDR2 as YYEEEE. The CDR3 is made up of 16 amino acids. V lost 2 bases and J 2 bases, leaving 14 bases between the germline ends. The CDR3 sequence is CASSFTGLGPKNIQYF. The CDR3 region has the DNA TGTGCCAGCAGCTTCACCGGCCTCGGTCCCAAAAACATTCAGTACTTC.

The chain recombines TRBV14 with TRBJ1-6; no definite D call. This CDR3 region has 14 residues. Looked up from germline, CDR1 is SGHDN and CDR2 is FVKESK. Trimming removed 1 base at V and 8 bases at J, with 9 bases between. The CDR3: CASSQVDSYSPLHF. CDR3 sequence (DNA): TGTGCCAGCAGCCAAGTGGACTCCTATTCACCCCTCCACTTT.

This sequence joins TRBV13 and TRBJ1-2; D not resolved. This CDR3 has 12 residues. V dropped 5 bases and J dropped 7 bases, with 11 bases sitting between them. Looked up from germline, CDR1 is PRHDT and CDR2 is FYEKMQ (reference sequence). CDR3 sequence reads: CASSGGSGGYTF. In nucleotides, the CDR3 is TGTGCCAGCAGCGGAGGGTCGGGTGGCTACACCTTC.

This clone was seen once. This chain uses TRBV6-4 with TRBJ2-2; 7 bases are shared with TRBD1. Trimming at V came to 2 bases and at J to 3 bases, leaving 6 bases not matched to a gene. CDR3 length: 16 amino acids. Germline CDR1 is MRHNA and CDR2 is SNTAGT. The CDR3 region has the DNA TGTGCCAGCAGTGACCCTAGACAGGGACACACCGGGGAGCTGTTTTTT. Translated: CASSDPRQGHTGELFF.

The V and J genes are TRBV7-9 and TRBJ2-7; maybe TRBD2 (6 bases). Germline V gene lookup returns CDR1 SEHNR and CDR2 FQNEAQ (reference sequence). This CDR3 is built from 14 residues. V gave up 5 bases and J gave up 3 bases, with 14 bases separating them. The CDR3 protein is CASSNPGLHYEQYF. The CDR3 DNA sequence: TGTGCCAGCAGCAATCCGGGACTTCACTACGAGCAGTACTTC.

The chain links TRBV10-3 to TRBJ1-1; TRBD1 matches at 9 bases. Germline CDR1 reads ENHRY; CDR2 reads SYGVKD. The CDR3 is made up of 14 amino acids. The junction had 11 bases not matched to a gene; V was cut back by 7 bases and J by 8 bases. CDR3 coding DNA: TGTGCCATCACTACAGGGGGCGAGGCGGCCGAAGCTTTCTTT. Translated, it gives CAITTGGEAAEAFF.

The chain carries TRBV28 and TRBJ2-7, with D unresolved. Germline CDR1 reads MDHEN; CDR2 reads SYDVKM. The germline V and J ends were trimmed by 6 bases and 1 base, with 10 bases remaining between them. This CDR3 spans 13 amino acids. The CDR3 DNA reads TGTGCCAGCAGCACGACGATATCCTACGAGCAGTACTTC. The encoded protein is CASSTTISYEQYF.

This rearrangement joins TRBV28 to TRBJ2-2; D not resolved. Per germline, CDR1 MDHEN and CDR2 SYDVKM. The CDR3 has 15 residues. Trimming took off 3 bases at V and 4 bases at J, with 12 bases between the two ends. DNA for the CDR3: TGTGCCAGCAGTTTTCGCCGTGCCGGCACCGGGGAGCTGTTTTTT. Residues: CASSFRRAGTGELFF.

The V and J genes are TRBV7-2 and TRBJ2-1, with 13 nucleotides matching TRBD2. V shed 5 bases and J 8 bases; nucleotides not matched to a gene: 6. Germline V gene lookup returns CDR1 SGHTA and CDR2 FQGNSA. The CDR3 is 15 amino acids. The CDR3 protein is CASSGGLAGQDEQFF. The CDR3 bases are TGTGCCAGCAGCGGGGGACTAGCGGGGCAGGATGAGCAGTTCTTC.

The rearrangement joins TRBV6-5 to TRBJ2-5; tentatively, D is TRBD2 (5 bases). Germline values: CDR1 MNHEY, CDR2 SVGAGI. Trimming removed 0 bases from V and 0 bases from J, with 11 bases in between. The CDR3 has 16 residues. CDR3 loop: CASSYSYGVNQETQYF. The CDR3 region has the DNA TGTGCCAGCAGTTACTCGTACGGGGTCAACCAAGAGACCCAGTACTTC.

CDR3 loop: CASSFGAIGDARETQYF. In DNA form, the CDR3 reads TGCGCCAGCAGCTTTGGGGCCATTGGTGATGCGAGAGAGACCCAGTACTTC. The rearrangement links TRBV5-1 to TRBJ2-5; a weak D match, TRBD1 (5 bases). The germline gives CDR1 SGHRS, CDR2 YFSETQ. This CDR3 is 17 amino acids long. Trimming pared 2 bases from V and 4 bases from J, leaving 21 bases between.

This clone was seen only a few times. The V gene is TRBV10-1, the J gene TRBJ1-1; D ambiguous. The V gene's germline CDR1 is WNHNN and CDR2 SYGVQD (reference sequence). The CDR3 has 10 amino acids. V dropped 9 bases and J dropped 7 bases, with 9 bases sitting between them. CDR3 sequence: CAREGGEAFF. The CDR3 region has the DNA TGCGCCAGGGAAGGCGGTGAAGCTTTCTTT.

This chain uses TRBV6-1 with TRBJ2-7; TRBD1 aligns across 7 bases. This CDR3 has 13 amino acids. After removal of 2 bases from V and 4 bases from J, the junction contained 2 bases not matched to a gene. Germline V gene sequence: CDR1 MNHNS, CDR2 SASEGT. The CDR3 coding sequence is TGTGCCAGCAGTGAATACAGGGGATACGAGCAGTACTTC. As protein: CASSEYRGYEQYF.

The V call is TRBV27, the J call TRBJ1-5; TRBD1 agrees at 8 bases. J was trimmed by 0 bases and V by 3 bases; bases with no gene match: 7. CDR3 length equals 17 residues. Germline V lookup: CDR1 MNHEY, CDR2 SMNVEV (reference sequence). CDR3 DNA sequence: TGTGCCAGCAGTTTTCATGGACAGGGAGGTAGCAATCAGCCCCAGCATTTT. Translated: CASSFHGQGGSNQPQHF.

This chain links TRBV5-4 with TRBJ2-5; a weak D match, TRBD1 (6 bases). Gene TRBJ2-7 matches the end of the DNA better, so the J call may be wrong. Germline lookup yields CDR1 SGHNT and CDR2 YYREEE (reference sequence). The CDR3 has 14 amino acids. DNA of the CDR3: TGTGCCAGCAGCCTTCGGGACAACCCCTACGAGCAGTACTTC. Residues: CASSLRDNPYEQYF.

This chain uses TRBV5-1 with TRBJ2-2; possibly TRBD1 or TRBD2 for D (5 bases each). Germline-derived CDR1 and CDR2 are SGHRS and YFSETQ. The CDR3 length is 11 residues. With 7 bases removed from V and 5 bases from J, the gap between germline ends came to 6 bases. The CDR3 coding sequence is TGCGCCAGCGGGGGAACCGGGGAGCTGTTTTTT. Its translation is CASGGTGELFF.

The chain couples TRBV6-1 to TRBJ2-7; D not certain. This CDR3 spans 11 amino acids. Between the trimmed V and J ends, which lost 11 bases and 1 base, there was a span of 9 bases. CDR1 is MNHNS and CDR2 is SASEGT in the germline V gene. The CDR3 DNA is TGTGCCTCCGGCAAGTCCTACGAGCAGTACTTC. It yields the protein CASGKSYEQYF.

V is TRBV19 and J is TRBJ1-5, with D tentatively TRBD1 (5 bases). V was clipped by 4 bases and J by 2 bases, with 6 bases between them. CDR3 length: 13 amino acids. Germline V gene sequence: CDR1 LNHDA, CDR2 SQIVND (reference sequence). CDR3 protein: CASSTGGNQPQHF. In DNA form, the CDR3 reads TGTGCCAGTAGTACGGGGGGCAATCAGCCCCAGCATTTT.

The chain carries TRBV5-6 and TRBJ2-6, with a weak D call TRBD1 (5 bases). Germline values: CDR1 SGHDT, CDR2 YYEEEE. V was trimmed by 4 bases and J by 0 bases, leaving 14 bases between them. This CDR3 spans 17 amino acids. CDR3 in DNA: TGTGCCAGCAGCCGATTAGACAGTTTCTCTGGGGCCAACGTCCTGACTTTC. This sequence encodes CASSRLDSFSGANVLTF.

This clone showed up just once. The chain uses TRBV4-3 and TRBJ1-6; D unclear. Trimming stripped 1 base from V and 9 bases from J, with 16 bases between. This CDR3 is 16 amino acids long. Looked up from germline, CDR1 is LGHNA and CDR2 is YSLEER. The CDR3 sequence is CASSQAPSGEGSPLHF. CDR3 coding DNA: TGCGCCAGCAGCCAAGCTCCGTCCGGGGAAGGTTCACCCCTCCACTTT.